Following are 32 T cell receptor beta chains from one sample sequenced in a study of shared clonotypes between healthy human individuals. Assay: immunoSEQ multiplex PCR; the TCRdb copy retains only in-frame clones and omits some. The table has fewer than 850,000 clones, roughly 88% seen once. Sequences were obtained from memory CD8+ T cells from PBMCs. The subset denotes: CD45RO+ cells pooled with CCR7-negative TemRA cells. All receptors derive from a man aged 18-30 years in good health. Some clones in this sample may be carry-over from other donors' samples.

The CDR3: CASSNNQGTKNIQYF. The CDR3 nucleotides read TGTGCCAGCAGCAATAACCAGGGAACCAAAAACATTCAGTACTTC. J is TRBJ2-4 and V is TRBV7-2, with TRBD1 as a possible D gene (5 bases). The V and J ends lost 5 bases and 2 bases respectively, with 13 bases between them. Germline V lookup: CDR1 SGHTA, CDR2 FQGNSA. The CDR3 runs 15 residues.

The chain carries TRBV28 and TRBJ2-7, with D tentatively TRBD2 (6 bases). With 2 bases removed from V and 5 bases from J, the gap between germline ends came to 16 bases. Germline CDR1 and CDR2: MDHEN and SYDVKM. The CDR3 covers 15 residues. The CDR3 sequence is CASSLGGRRPHEQYF. CDR3 DNA: TGTGCCAGCAGTTTAGGAGGGCGGAGGCCACACGAGCAGTACTTC.

The chain has TRBV19 and TRBJ1-1, with D hard to call. The CDR3 extends over 14 amino acids. Trimming removed 9 bases at V and 0 bases at J, with 14 bases between. Per the germline V gene, CDR1 is LNHDA and CDR2 is SQIVND (reference sequence). CDR3: CASRDESLNTEAFF. DNA of the CDR3: TGTGCCAGCCGCGACGAGAGCTTGAACACTGAAGCTTTCTTT. Complete variable domain (other parts from reference TRBV19 and TRBJ1-1): DGGITQSPKYLFRKEGQNVTLSCEQNLNHDAMYWYRQDPGQGLRLIYYSQIVNDFQKGDIAEGYSVSREKKESFPLTVTSAQKNPTAFYLCASRDESLNTEAFFGQGTRLTVV.

The V call is TRBV4-1, the J call TRBJ2-2, with D possibly matching TRBD2 (6 bases). The germline V gene has CDR1 MGHRA and CDR2 YSYEKL. Trimming took off 10 bases at V and 0 bases at J, with 18 bases between the two ends. This CDR3 is built from 16 residues. The CDR3 sequence: CATRSTGGTNTGELFF. The CDR3 DNA reads as TGCGCCACCCGCTCGACTGGCGGGACGAACACCGGGGAGCTGTTTTTT.

This rearrangement joins TRBV7-2 to TRBJ2-1; D is perhaps TRBD2 (6 bases). Trimming cost V 4 bases and J 4 bases, with 11 bases left between them. Per germline, CDR1 SGHTA and CDR2 FQGNSA. This CDR3 is built from 14 residues. For the CDR3, the DNA is TGTGCCAGCAGCTCCATTGCGGGGTACAATGAGCAGTTCTTC. Translated: CASSSIAGYNEQFF. Looking up the rest from reference TRBV7-2 and TRBJ2-1 gives the full variable domain: GAGVSQSPSNKVTEKGKDVELRCDPISGHTALYWYRQSLGQGLEFLIYFQGNSAPDKSGLPSDRFSAERTGGSVSTLTIQRTQQEDSAVYLCASSSIAGYNEQFFGPGTRLTVL.

The rearrangement joins TRBV2 to TRBJ2-7; TRBD2 is a possible D gene (6 bases). The CDR3 is 15 amino acids. Trimming cost V 0 bases and J 3 bases, with 12 bases left between them. Per germline, CDR1 SNHLY and CDR2 FYNNEI. The CDR3 nucleotides read TGTGCCAGCAGTGAAGCAGGAGGGGTCGGCTACGAGCAGTACTTC. Translating gives CASSEAGGVGYEQYF.

The J gene is TRBJ1-1, the V gene TRBV5-6; perhaps TRBD1 as D (6 bases). V shed 0 bases and J shed 6 bases, with 9 bases lying between them. Germline CDR1 reads SGHDT; CDR2 reads YYEEEE. The CDR3 runs to 13 residues. The CDR3 is CASSLEQGSEAFF. DNA for the CDR3: TGTGCCAGCAGCTTGGAACAGGGCTCTGAAGCTTTCTTT. Supplemented by reference TRBV5-6 and TRBJ1-1, the full variable domain reads DAGVTQSPTHLIKTRGQQVTLRCSPKSGHDTVSWYQQALGQGPQFIFQYYEEEERQRGNFPDRFSGHQFPNYSSELNVNALLLGDSALYLCASSLEQGSEAFFGQGTRLTVV.

Note on this clone: Distinct nucleotide sequences in the sample also encode this CDR3. The V and J genes are TRBV27 and TRBJ2-6; tentatively, D is TRBD1 (6 bases). This CDR3 has 15 amino acids. Per the germline V gene, CDR1 is MNHEY and CDR2 is SMNVEV (reference sequence). The V end was cut by 2 bases, the J end by 2 bases, with 7 bases between. In nucleotides, the CDR3 is TGTGCCAGCAGTTTAAGGGGGACTGGGGCCAACGTCCTGACTTTC. Its protein product is CASSLRGTGANVLTF.

This chain connects TRBV27 to TRBJ2-5; D is uncertain. This CDR3 contains 17 residues. V shed 5 bases and J shed 2 bases, with 21 bases lying between them. Per the germline V gene, CDR1 is MNHEY and CDR2 is SMNVEV (reference sequence). The CDR3 DNA sequence: TGTGCCAGCAGTCCACCAATGCCCCTGCCGAAGCAAGAGACCCAGTACTTC. This translates into CASSPPMPLPKQETQYF.

This clone was seen only once. This chain uses TRBV4-3 with TRBJ2-7; unclear D gene. The CDR3 consists of 14 residues. V dropped 0 bases and J dropped 0 bases, with 6 bases sitting between them. The V gene's germline CDR1 is LGHNA and CDR2 YSLEER. The DNA for the CDR3 is TGCGCCAGCAGCCAAGAGCTGAGCTCCTACGAGCAGTACTTC. It yields the protein CASSQELSSYEQYF.

This chain uses TRBV19 with TRBJ1-5; maybe TRBD1 (5 bases). The CDR3 extends over 14 amino acids. V shed 10 bases and J shed 2 bases, with 15 bases lying between them. CDR1 is LNHDA, CDR2 SQIVND, per germline (reference sequence). DNA for the CDR3: TGTGCCATCGGGACGGGATTACGCAATCAGCCCCAGCATTTT. It specifies CAIGTGLRNQPQHF.

The chain has TRBV6-1 and TRBJ2-1; 7 nucleotides agree with TRBD2. J was trimmed by 3 bases and V by 2 bases; bases with no gene match: 10. The germline V gene has CDR1 MNHNS and CDR2 SASEGT. This CDR3 comprises 17 residues. CDR3 region: CASSESSGGRNYNEQFF. CDR3 DNA: TGTGCCAGCAGTGAATCTTCGGGGGGAAGAAACTACAATGAGCAGTTCTTC.

The rearrangement joins TRBV5-1 to TRBJ2-1; D possibly corresponds to TRBD1 (6 bases). V gave up 0 bases and J gave up 1 base, with 8 bases separating them. The CDR3 has 15 residues. From germline, CDR1 is SGHRS and CDR2 YFSETQ. CDR3 bases: TGCGCCAGCAGCTTGGTAGGGGGATCCTACAATGAGCAGTTCTTC. Its protein is CASSLVGGSYNEQFF.

This clone was recorded only once. The genes are TRBV11-2 and TRBJ2-3; D possibly corresponds to TRBD2 (6 bases). Trimming stripped 5 bases from V and 6 bases from J, with 15 bases between. This CDR3 contains 14 residues. Germline CDR1 is SGHAT and CDR2 is FQNNGV. In nucleotides, the CDR3 is TGTGCCAGCAGCCCAACGACTAGGCGGGATACGCAGTATTTT. This encodes CASSPTTRRDTQYF. The full variable domain, with the rest looked up from reference TRBV11-2 and TRBJ2-3, is EAGVAQSPRYKIIEKRQSVAFWCNPISGHATLYWYQQILGQGPKLLIQFQNNGVVDDSQLPKDRFSAERLKGVDSTLKIQPAKLEDSAVYLCASSPTTRRDTQYFGPGTRLTVL.

This chain connects TRBV11-2 to TRBJ2-1; 7 bases align to TRBD2. There are 18 residues in the CDR3. Per the germline V gene, CDR1 is SGHAT and CDR2 is FQNNGV. Trimming cost V 6 bases and J 4 bases; bases outside gene matches: 18. This CDR3 reads CASSHSPKGSGEYNEQFF. The CDR3 bases are TGTGCCAGCAGTCACTCGCCAAAAGGGAGCGGGGAGTACAATGAGCAGTTCTTC.

V gene TRBV11-2 combines with J gene TRBJ2-7, with TRBD2 identical over 8 bases. The CDR3 is 15 residues long. Germline values: CDR1 SGHAT, CDR2 FQNNGV. J was trimmed by 4 bases and V by 5 bases; bases with no gene match: 10. The CDR3 reads CASSPDGGEYYEQYF. The CDR3, as DNA: TGTGCCAGCAGCCCCGACGGGGGGGAATATTACGAGCAGTACTTC.

A word on this clone: At the DNA level, this CDR3 is encoded by other sequences in the same sample as well. The chain is built from TRBV6-5 and TRBJ1-1; no reliable D call. V lost 6 bases and J lost 4, with 3 bases in between. This CDR3 comprises 10 residues. Germline V gives CDR1 MNHEY, CDR2 SVGAGI. DNA of the CDR3: TGTGCCAGCAGGGGCACTGAAGCTTTCTTT. Its protein product is CASRGTEAFF.

This clone was seen a few times. A much larger clone lies one base from this, so it may be a read error. The chain combines TRBV6-6 with TRBJ1-1; the D gene is possibly TRBD1 (5 bases). V lost 5 bases, J lost 1 base, and 8 bases lay in between. This CDR3 has 13 amino acids. Germline CDR1 reads MNHNY; CDR2 reads SVGAGI (reference sequence). The CDR3 spells CASSPTGNTEAFF. The CDR3 DNA reads TGTGCCAGCAGTCCTACAGGGAACACTGAAGCTTTCTTT.

V and J are TRBV15 and TRBJ2-7; 12 nucleotides line up with TRBD2. The length of the CDR3 is 15 residues. Looked up from germline, CDR1 is LNHNV and CDR2 is YYDKDF (reference sequence). With 6 bases clipped from V and 2 bases from J, the junction kept 5 bases outside the gene matches. CDR3 protein: CATRGWTSGTYEQYF. CDR3 DNA sequence: TGTGCCACCAGAGGATGGACTAGCGGGACCTACGAGCAGTACTTC. Drawing the rest from reference TRBV15 and TRBJ2-7, the complete variable domain is DAMVIQNPRYQVTQFGKPVTLSCSQTLNHNVMYWYQQKSSQAPKLLFHYYDKDFNNEADTPDNFQSRRPNTSFCFLDIRSPGLGDTAMYLCATRGWTSGTYEQYFGPGTRLTVT.

The chain is built from TRBV6-1 and TRBJ1-2; 11 nucleotides align to TRBD1. Germline assignment: CDR1 MNHNS and CDR2 SASEGT. V lost 4 bases and J lost 0; bases outside the gene matches: 10. The CDR3 has 18 residues. The CDR3 loop reads CASSVLKDRGLSNYGYTF. The CDR3 DNA reads as TGTGCCAGCAGTGTCCTCAAGGACAGGGGGCTTTCTAACTATGGCTACACCTTC.

The chain joins TRBV7-8 to TRBJ1-5; D unclear. The germline gives CDR1 SGHVS, CDR2 FQNEAQ. The CDR3 sequence is 13 residues long. The V gene lost 5 bases and the J gene lost 7 bases, with 12 bases spanning the gap. The CDR3 nucleotides read TGTGCCAGCAGCCCCCCGGAGGGACAGCCCCAGCATTTT. As protein: CASSPPEGQPQHF.

This chain joins TRBV28 and TRBJ2-1, with D unresolved. Trimming stripped 10 bases from V and 3 bases from J, with 16 bases between. Germline CDR1 is MDHEN and CDR2 is SYDVKM. The CDR3 length is 14 residues. The chain's CDR3 is CATKVPLGYNEQFF. The CDR3 nucleotides are TGTGCCACCAAGGTCCCTCTGGGCTACAATGAGCAGTTCTTC. The full variable domain, rest sourced from reference TRBV28 and TRBJ2-1, is DVKVTQSSRYLVKRTGEKVFLECVQDMDHENMFWYRQDPGLGLRLIYFSYDVKMKEKGDIPEGYSVSREKKERFSLILESASTNQTSMYLCATKVPLGYNEQFFGPGTRLTVL.

The chain's CDR3 is CASSPRGLAGLRDEQFF. The CDR3 region has the DNA TGTGCCAGCAGCCCCCGAGGACTAGCGGGACTTAGGGATGAGCAGTTCTTC. The chain uses TRBV7-8 and TRBJ2-1, with 12 bases aligning to TRBD2. There are 17 residues in the CDR3. V was clipped by 5 bases and J by 8 bases; unmatched bases: 13. Per the germline V gene, CDR1 is SGHVS and CDR2 is FQNEAQ.

This clone was observed once. J is TRBJ1-1 and V is TRBV29-1, with a weak D call TRBD1 (6 bases). The V end lost 6 bases, the J end lost 3 bases, and 17 bases lay between the germline ends. Germline CDR1 and CDR2: SQVTM and ANQGSEA. This CDR3 has 14 amino acids. The CDR3 coding sequence is TGCAGCGTCATAACAGGGTTTGTCTACACTGAAGCTTTCTTT. Its translation is CSVITGFVYTEAFF.

The rearrangement links TRBV27 to TRBJ2-1; 12 nucleotides agree with TRBD1. The length of the CDR3 is 15 residues. After removal of 6 bases from V and 6 bases from J, the junction contained 6 bases not matched to a gene. Germline CDR1 MNHEY, CDR2 SMNVEV (reference sequence). CDR3 coding DNA: TGTGCCAGCAGCCGCTGGGACAGGGGGCTCAATGAGCAGTTCTTC. Translated, it gives CASSRWDRGLNEQFF.

This chain links TRBV28 with TRBJ2-1, with 9 bases matching TRBD2. Germline V gives CDR1 MDHEN, CDR2 SYDVKM. After removal of 4 bases from V and 6 bases from J, the junction contained 19 bases not matched to a gene. This CDR3 is built from 19 residues. In nucleotides, the CDR3 is TGTGCCAGCAGTTATCCCCGTAGGAGGCGGGAGGGCCTTATCAATGAGCAGTTCTTC. Translation: CASSYPRRRREGLINEQFF.

This clone has only one observation. The rearrangement links TRBV2 to TRBJ2-1; TRBD2 matches 7 bases. CDR3 length: 14 amino acids. V gave up 4 bases and J gave up 7 bases; unmatched junction bases: 7. The germline CDR1 and CDR2 sequences are SNHLY and FYNNEI. The CDR3 spells CASSGVGGRNEQFF. CDR3 DNA: TGTGCCAGCAGTGGGGTGGGAGGGCGTAATGAGCAGTTCTTC. Using reference TRBV2 and TRBJ2-1 for the parts outside the CDR3, the full variable domain is EPEVTQTPSHQVTQMGQEVILRCVPISNHLYFYWYRQILGQKVEFLVSFYNNEISEKSEIFDDQFSVERPDGSNFTLKIRSTKLEDSAMYFCASSGVGGRNEQFFGPGTRLTVL.

The chain is built from TRBV29-1 and TRBJ1-6, with TRBD1 identical over 7 bases. The CDR3 has 14 amino acids. Germline V gives CDR1 SQVTM, CDR2 ANQGSEA. After removal of 6 bases from V and 9 bases from J, the junction contained 11 bases not matched to a gene. This chain's CDR3 is CSVGSWGQFSPLHF. CDR3 nucleotide sequence: TGCAGCGTGGGGTCTTGGGGACAGTTTTCACCCCTCCACTTT.

This chain's CDR3 is CASSYREHEQYF. In nucleotides, the CDR3 is TGTGCCAGCAGTTACCGAGAGCACGAGCAGTACTTC. The chain couples TRBV6-5 to TRBJ2-7; no definite D call. The CDR3 is 12 residues long. Germline lookup yields CDR1 MNHEY and CDR2 SVGAGI. The ends were cut back, 2 bases at V and 5 bases at J, with 7 bases in the middle.

CDR3 sequence (DNA): TGCGCCAGCAGTCCGGACAGGGCCCAGAGCAGAGCCCGCAATGAGCAGTTCTTC. The encoded protein is CASSPDRAQSRARNEQFF. The chain links TRBV10-1 to TRBJ2-1, with 8 nucleotides matching TRBD1. Germline V CDR1 and CDR2: WNHNN, SYGVQD (reference sequence). The V gene end was trimmed by 5 bases and the J gene end by 6 bases; junction bases not matched to a gene: 18. The CDR3 totals 18 residues.

V and J are TRBV11-2 and TRBJ2-3, with 7 bases lining up with TRBD1. Germline V gene data show CDR1 as SGHAT and CDR2 as FQNNGV. The CDR3 length is 17 residues. V dropped 0 bases and J dropped 2; count of bases not matched to a gene: 8. CDR3 region: CASSLDLAGGPTDTQYF. As DNA, the CDR3 is TGTGCCAGCAGCTTAGATCTGGCAGGGGGACCCACAGATACGCAGTATTTT.

The CDR3 coding sequence is TGTGCCAGCAGCTTAGATCTGGGACAGCACACTGAAGCTTTCTTT. Its translation is CASSLDLGQHTEAFF. The gene calls are TRBV11-2 and TRBJ1-1; 7 bases align to TRBD1. J gave up 3 bases and V 0 bases, and 4 bases lay outside the gene matches. The germline gives CDR1 SGHAT, CDR2 FQNNGV. The CDR3 has 15 residues.